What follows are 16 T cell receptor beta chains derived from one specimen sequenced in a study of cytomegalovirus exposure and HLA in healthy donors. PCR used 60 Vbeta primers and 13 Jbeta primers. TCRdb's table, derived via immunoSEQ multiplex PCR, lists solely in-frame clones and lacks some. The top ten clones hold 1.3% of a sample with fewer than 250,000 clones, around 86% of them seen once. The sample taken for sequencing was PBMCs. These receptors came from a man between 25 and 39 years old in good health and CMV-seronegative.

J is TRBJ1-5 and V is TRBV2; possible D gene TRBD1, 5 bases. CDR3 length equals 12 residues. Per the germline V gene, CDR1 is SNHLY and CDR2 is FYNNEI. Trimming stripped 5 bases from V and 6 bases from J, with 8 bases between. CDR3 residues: CASSRGTQPQHF. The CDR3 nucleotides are TGTGCCAGCAGTAGGGGAACTCAGCCCCAGCATTTT.

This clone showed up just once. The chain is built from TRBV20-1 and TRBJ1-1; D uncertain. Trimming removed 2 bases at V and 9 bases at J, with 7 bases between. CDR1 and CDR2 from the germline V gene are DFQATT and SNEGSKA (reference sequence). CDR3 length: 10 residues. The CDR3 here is CSARSNQAFF. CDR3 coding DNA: TGCAGTGCTAGATCCAATCAAGCTTTCTTT.

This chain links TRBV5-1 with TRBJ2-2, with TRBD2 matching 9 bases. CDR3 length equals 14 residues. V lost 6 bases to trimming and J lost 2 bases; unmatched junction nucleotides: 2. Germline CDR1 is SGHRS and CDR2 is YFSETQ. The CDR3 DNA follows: TGCGCCAGCATGCGGGGGGGCAACACCGGGGAGCTGTTTTTT. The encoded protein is CASMRGGNTGELFF.

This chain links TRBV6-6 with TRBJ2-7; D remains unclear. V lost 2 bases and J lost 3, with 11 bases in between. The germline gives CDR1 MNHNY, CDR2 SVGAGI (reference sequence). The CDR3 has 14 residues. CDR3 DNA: TGTGCCAGCAGTTACATCGGAGACGACTACGAGCAGTACTTC. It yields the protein CASSYIGDDYEQYF.

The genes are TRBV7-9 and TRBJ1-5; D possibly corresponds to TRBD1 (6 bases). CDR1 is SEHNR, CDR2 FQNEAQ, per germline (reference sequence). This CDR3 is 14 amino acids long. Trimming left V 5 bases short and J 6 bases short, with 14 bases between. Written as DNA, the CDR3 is TGTGCCAGCAGCGGAGGGGGGGGCCTTCAGCCCCAGCATTTT. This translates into CASSGGGGLQPQHF.

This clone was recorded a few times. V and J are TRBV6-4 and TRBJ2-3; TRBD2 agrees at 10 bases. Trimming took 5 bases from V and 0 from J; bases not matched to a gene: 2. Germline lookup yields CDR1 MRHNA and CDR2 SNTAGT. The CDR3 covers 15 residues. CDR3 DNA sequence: TGTGCCAGCAGTAAGACTAGCGGGAGCACAGATACGCAGTATTTT. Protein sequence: CASSKTSGSTDTQYF.

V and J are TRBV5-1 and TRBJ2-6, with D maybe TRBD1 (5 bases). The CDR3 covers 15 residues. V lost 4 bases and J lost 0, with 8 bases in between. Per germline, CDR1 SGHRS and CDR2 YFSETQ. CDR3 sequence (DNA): TGCGCCAGCAGCCGACAGATCTCTGGGGCCAACGTCCTGACTTTC. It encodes CASSRQISGANVLTF.

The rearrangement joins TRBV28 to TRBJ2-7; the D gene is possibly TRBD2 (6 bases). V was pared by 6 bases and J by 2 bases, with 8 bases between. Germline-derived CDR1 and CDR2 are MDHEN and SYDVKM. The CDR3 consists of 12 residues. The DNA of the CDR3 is TGTGCCAGCAGGGAGGGAACCTACGAGCAGTACTTC. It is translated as CASREGTYEQYF. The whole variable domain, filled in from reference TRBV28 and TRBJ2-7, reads DVKVTQSSRYLVKRTGEKVFLECVQDMDHENMFWYRQDPGLGLRLIYFSYDVKMKEKGDIPEGYSVSREKKERFSLILESASTNQTSMYLCASREGTYEQYFGPGTRLTVT.

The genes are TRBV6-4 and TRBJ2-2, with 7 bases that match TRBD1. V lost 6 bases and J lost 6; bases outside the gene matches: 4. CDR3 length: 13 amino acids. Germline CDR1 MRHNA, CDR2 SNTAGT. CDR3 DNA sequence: TGTGCCAGCAGAGTACAGGGGTCCGGGGAGCTGTTTTTT. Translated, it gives CASRVQGSGELFF.

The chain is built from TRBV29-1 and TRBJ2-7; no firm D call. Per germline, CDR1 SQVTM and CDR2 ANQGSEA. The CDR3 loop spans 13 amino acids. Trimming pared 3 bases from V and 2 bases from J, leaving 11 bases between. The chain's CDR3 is CSVEGSDTYEQYF. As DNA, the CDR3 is TGCAGCGTTGAGGGTTCAGACACCTACGAGCAGTACTTC.

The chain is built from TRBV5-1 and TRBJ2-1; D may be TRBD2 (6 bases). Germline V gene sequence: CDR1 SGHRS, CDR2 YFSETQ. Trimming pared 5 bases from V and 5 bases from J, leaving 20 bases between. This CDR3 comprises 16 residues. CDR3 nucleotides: TGCGCCAGCAGGGAGTTCTACGGGAGATGGGACAATGAGCAGTTCTTC. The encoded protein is CASREFYGRWDNEQFF.

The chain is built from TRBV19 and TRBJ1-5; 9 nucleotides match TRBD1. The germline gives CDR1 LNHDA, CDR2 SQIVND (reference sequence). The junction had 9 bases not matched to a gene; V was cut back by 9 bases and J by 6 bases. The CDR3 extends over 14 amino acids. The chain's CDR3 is CASATGGRGQPQHF. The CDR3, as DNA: TGTGCCAGCGCTACAGGGGGCAGGGGTCAGCCCCAGCATTTT.

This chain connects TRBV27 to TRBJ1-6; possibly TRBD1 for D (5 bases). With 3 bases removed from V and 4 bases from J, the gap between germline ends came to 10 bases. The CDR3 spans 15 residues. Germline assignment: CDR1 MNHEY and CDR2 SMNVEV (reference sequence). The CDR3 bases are TGTGCCAGCAGTTTGACAGTACCTTATAATTCACCCCTCCACTTT. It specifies CASSLTVPYNSPLHF.

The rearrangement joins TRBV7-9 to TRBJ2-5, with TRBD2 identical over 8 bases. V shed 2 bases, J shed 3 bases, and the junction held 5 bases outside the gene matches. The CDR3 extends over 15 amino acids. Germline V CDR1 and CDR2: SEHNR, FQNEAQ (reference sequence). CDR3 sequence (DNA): TGTGCCAGCAGCTTACCGGGGGGGCGGGAAGAGACCCAGTACTTC. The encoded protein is CASSLPGGREETQYF.

The CDR3 is CASSLGRSQEQYF. The DNA of the CDR3 is TGTGCCAGCAGTTTGGGCAGGTCGCAAGAGCAGTACTTC. The chain carries TRBV28 and TRBJ2-7, with D uncertain. Trimming removed 3 bases at V and 7 bases at J, with 13 bases between. The germline V gene has CDR1 MDHEN and CDR2 SYDVKM. The CDR3 has 13 amino acids.

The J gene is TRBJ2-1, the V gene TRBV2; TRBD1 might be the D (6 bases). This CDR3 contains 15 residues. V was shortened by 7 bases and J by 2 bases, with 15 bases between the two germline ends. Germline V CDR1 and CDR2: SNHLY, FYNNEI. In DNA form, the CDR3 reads TGTGCCAGCAAAGGGGCCACAGGGACCTACAATGAGCAGTTCTTC. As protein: CASKGATGTYNEQFF.